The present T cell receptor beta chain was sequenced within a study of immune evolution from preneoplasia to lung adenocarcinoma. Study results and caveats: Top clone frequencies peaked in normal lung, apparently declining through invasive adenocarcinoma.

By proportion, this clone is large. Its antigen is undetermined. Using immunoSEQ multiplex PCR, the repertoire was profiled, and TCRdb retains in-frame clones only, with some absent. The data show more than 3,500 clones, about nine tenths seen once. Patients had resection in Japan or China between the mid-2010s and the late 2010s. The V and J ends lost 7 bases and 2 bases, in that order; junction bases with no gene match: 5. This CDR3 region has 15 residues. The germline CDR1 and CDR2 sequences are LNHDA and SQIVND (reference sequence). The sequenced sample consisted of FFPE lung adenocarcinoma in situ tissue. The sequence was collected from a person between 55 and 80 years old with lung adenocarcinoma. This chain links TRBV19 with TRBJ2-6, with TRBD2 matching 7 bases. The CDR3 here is CASMGLQAGANVLTF. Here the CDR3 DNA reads TGTGCCAGTATGGGACTACAGGCTGGGGCCAACGTCCTGACTTTC.